This T cell receptor beta chain derives from a study of ipilimumab plus nivolumab after autologous stem cell transplantation. About the study: The DLBCL cohort had primary refractory and relapsed disease, with 18-month progression-free survival of about 82% and 31%.

The V gene's germline CDR1 is SEHNR and CDR2 FQNEAQ (reference sequence). This CDR3 region has 15 residues. V gave up 1 base and J gave up 5 bases; unmatched junction bases: 3. Profiled with immunoSEQ multiplex PCR; TCRdb holds only in-frame clones, not every one. The sample consists of tens of thousands of clones, around 74% of them appearing once. The chain combines TRBV7-9 with TRBJ1-1; 11 bases are shared with TRBD1. This TCR was sampled from a male donor with diffuse large B-cell lymphoma. This material consisted of PBMCs, taken in a trial of ipilimumab plus nivolumab as post-transplant consolidation. In DNA, the CDR3 is TGTGCCAGCAGCTTAGGCGGGACAGGGGGAACTGAAGCTTTCTTT. Translating gives CASSLGGTGGTEAFF.